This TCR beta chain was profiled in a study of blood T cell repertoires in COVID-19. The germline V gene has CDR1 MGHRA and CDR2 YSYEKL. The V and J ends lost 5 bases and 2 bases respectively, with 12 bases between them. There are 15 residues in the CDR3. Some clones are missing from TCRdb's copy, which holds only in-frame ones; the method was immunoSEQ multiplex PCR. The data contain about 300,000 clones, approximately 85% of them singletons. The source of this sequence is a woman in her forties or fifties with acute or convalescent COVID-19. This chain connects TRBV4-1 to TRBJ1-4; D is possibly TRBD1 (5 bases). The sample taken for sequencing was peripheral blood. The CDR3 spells CASSDQGGTNEKLFF. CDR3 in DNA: TGCGCCAGCAGCGACCAGGGAGGCACTAATGAAAAACTGTTTTTT.